A single sample is the source of the 25 T cell receptor beta chains below, sequenced in a study of blood T cell repertoires in COVID-19. The assay was immunoSEQ multiplex PCR, and TCRdb's table has in-frame clones only and misses some. This sample yields 100,000 to 150,000 clones, of which about four fifths are seen a single time; around 37% belongs to the top ten. Sequenced sample: peripheral blood. These TCRs come from a man aged 40-49 years with active or convalescent COVID-19.

CDR3: CASSGRIVSSYNEQFF. The CDR3 nucleotides read TGTGCCAGCAGCGGGCGGATCGTTAGCTCCTACAATGAGCAGTTCTTC. The chain couples TRBV9 to TRBJ2-1; the D is unclear. This CDR3 has 16 amino acids. The germline CDR1 and CDR2 sequences are SGDLS and YYNGEE. V dropped 3 bases and J dropped 0 bases, with 13 bases sitting between them. The whole variable domain, filled in from reference TRBV9 and TRBJ2-1, reads DSGVTQTPKHLITATGQRVTLRCSPRSGDLSVYWYQQSLDQGLQFLIQYYNGEERAKGNILERFSAQQFPDLHSELNLSSLELGDSALYFCASSGRIVSSYNEQFFGPGTRLTVL.

The V call is TRBV6-5, the J call TRBJ1-1, with D possibly TRBD1 on 5 matching bases. This CDR3 is built from 14 residues. V was clipped by 8 bases and J by 0 bases, with 13 bases between them. CDR1 and CDR2 from the germline V gene are MNHEY and SVGAGI. Here the CDR3 reads CASCPTEMNTEAFF. The DNA for the CDR3 is TGTGCCAGCTGCCCGACAGAGATGAACACTGAAGCTTTCTTT.

This chain joins TRBV30 and TRBJ1-3, with D hard to call. The germline V and J ends were trimmed by 6 bases and 1 base, with 4 bases remaining between them. Germline lookup yields CDR1 GTSNPN and CDR2 SVGIG (reference sequence). CDR3 size: 11 residues. The CDR3 sequence is CACLSGNTIYF. The CDR3 nucleotides are TGTGCCTGCCTGTCTGGAAACACCATATATTTT.

The chain links TRBV28 to TRBJ2-7; 10 bases match TRBD1. After removal of 7 bases from V and 4 bases from J, the junction contained 10 bases not matched to a gene. Germline V lookup: CDR1 MDHEN, CDR2 SYDVKM. The CDR3 is 15 residues long. The CDR3: CASNPPGQGLYEQYF. The CDR3 DNA follows: TGTGCCAGCAACCCTCCGGGACAGGGGTTGTACGAGCAGTACTTC.

The genes are TRBV12-5 and TRBJ1-2; 7 bases match TRBD1. In germline, CDR1 is LGHNT, CDR2 FRNRAP. Germline trimming cut 2 bases from V and 4 bases from J; bases unmatched to any gene: 1. This CDR3 spans 13 amino acids. The CDR3 sequence: CASGLSGGYGYTF. In DNA form, the CDR3 reads TGTGCTAGTGGTTTGTCAGGGGGCTATGGCTACACCTTC. Full variable domain (outside the CDR3, taken from reference TRBV12-5 and TRBJ1-2): DARVTQTPRHKVTEMGQEVTMRCQPILGHNTVFWYRQTMMQGLELLAYFRNRAPLDDSGMPKDRFSAEMPDATLATLKIQPSEPRDSAVYFCASGLSGGYGYTFGSGTRLTVV.

Comment on this clone: Other DNA sequences in the same sample also yield this CDR3. The chain links TRBV18 to TRBJ1-1, with a tentative D call TRBD1 (5 bases). Trimming removed 2 bases from V and 1 base from J, with 8 bases in between. CDR1 is KGHSH, CDR2 LQKENI, per germline. This CDR3 spans 14 amino acids. This CDR3 is CASSPDGGNTEAFF. The CDR3, as DNA: TGTGCCAGCTCACCAGACGGGGGGAACACTGAAGCTTTCTTT.

The chain combines TRBV30 with TRBJ1-5; D might be TRBD1 (5 bases). The CDR3 has 15 residues. Germline CDR1 and CDR2: GTSNPN and SVGIG (reference sequence). Here the CDR3 DNA reads TGTGCTTCTTCTACAGGAGATCATAGCAATCAGCCCCAGCATTTT. Translating gives CASSTGDHSNQPQHF.

This chain uses TRBV18 with TRBJ2-2; D might be TRBD2 (6 bases). The CDR3 extends over 15 amino acids. V was clipped by 0 bases and J by 5 bases, with 10 bases between them. From germline, CDR1 is KGHSH and CDR2 LQKENI. This chain's CDR3 is CASSPPGDFTGELFF. The DNA for the CDR3 is TGTGCCAGCTCACCACCGGGGGACTTTACCGGGGAGCTGTTTTTT.

The V and J genes are TRBV6-2 or TRBV6-3 and TRBJ2-7, with 8 positions matching TRBD2. Germline CDR1 MNHEY, CDR2 SVGEGT. V shed 5 bases, J shed 0 bases, and the junction held 3 bases outside the gene matches. This CDR3 has 14 amino acids. The CDR3 DNA is TGTGCCAGCAGTCGGGGGGGTACCTCCTACGAGCAGTACTTC. Its protein is CASSRGGTSYEQYF.

In its sample, this clone was seen a few times. The V gene is TRBV5-1, the J gene TRBJ1-1; D gene uncertain. The CDR3 spans 15 residues. Trimming took off 0 bases at V and 1 base at J, with 10 bases between the two ends. Germline lookup yields CDR1 SGHRS and CDR2 YFSETQ. This chain's CDR3 is CASSLGIGENTEAFF. The CDR3 DNA reads as TGCGCCAGCAGCTTGGGGATCGGAGAGAACACTGAAGCTTTCTTT.

V is TRBV3-1 (or the pseudogene TRBV3-2) and J is TRBJ1-2; 7 bases fit TRBD1. The ends lost 6 bases at V and 4 bases at J; junction bases unmatched: 11. Germline CDR1 and CDR2: LGHDT and YNNKEL (reference sequence). CDR3 length: 15 amino acids. CDR3 DNA sequence: TGTGCCAGCAGAGGGGTTACAGGGGAGACCTATGGCTACACCTTC. Protein product: CASRGVTGETYGYTF.

The J gene is TRBJ2-1, the V gene TRBV4-3; a weak D match, TRBD2 (7 bases). Germline V lookup: CDR1 LGHNA, CDR2 YSLEER. Trimming removed 1 base at V and 4 bases at J, with 14 bases between. This CDR3 is built from 16 residues. CDR3 residues: CASSQGGAGDYNEQFF. Here the CDR3 DNA reads TGCGCCAGCAGCCAAGGGGGGGCGGGGGATTACAATGAGCAGTTCTTC.

This clone was found once. This chain joins TRBV24-1 and TRBJ2-2; tentative D call: TRBD2 (6 bases). V was cut by 10 bases and J by 7 bases, with 15 bases left in between. The germline V gene encodes CDR1 KGHDR and CDR2 SFDVKD. The CDR3 runs 13 residues. The CDR3: CATGGVGVGELFF. CDR3 nucleotides: TGTGCCACAGGAGGGGTTGGGGTCGGGGAGCTGTTTTTT.

This clone was seen a handful of times. J is TRBJ1-2 and V is TRBV6-5; D is perhaps TRBD1 (6 bases). The germline gives CDR1 MNHEY, CDR2 SVGAGI. V was cut by 6 bases and J by 2 bases, with 10 bases left in between. The length of the CDR3 is 13 residues. In nucleotides, the CDR3 is TGTGCCAGCAGCTGGGGACAAAACTATGGCTACACCTTC. It specifies CASSWGQNYGYTF.

This clone came up a few times. This chain links TRBV27 with TRBJ2-1; 7 nucleotides match TRBD1. CDR3 length: 16 amino acids. From germline, CDR1 is MNHEY and CDR2 SMNVEV (reference sequence). J was trimmed by 6 bases and V by 3 bases; bases with no gene match: 11. As DNA, the CDR3 is TGTGCCAGCAGTTTGTACCCGGGACAGAATTTCAATGAGCAGTTCTTC. The encoded protein is CASSLYPGQNFNEQFF.

The CDR3 DNA reads TGTGCCAGCAGCCCAAACCGACAATCGAACACCGGGGAGCTGTTTTTT. Translating it yields CASSPNRQSNTGELFF. The chain links TRBV5-5 to TRBJ2-2; D unresolved. The CDR3 spans 16 residues. The V gene's germline CDR1 is SGHKS and CDR2 YYEKEE (reference sequence). The ends were cut back, 4 bases at V and 0 bases at J, with 13 bases in the middle.

The V and J genes are TRBV29-1 and TRBJ2-7, with a possible D match to TRBD1 (5 bases). Looked up from germline, CDR1 is SQVTM and CDR2 is ANQGSEA. This CDR3 has 13 amino acids. Trimming took 7 bases from V and 0 from J, leaving 13 bases between them. The DNA for the CDR3 is TGCAGCGCACAGGTCGAGAGCTCCTACGAGCAGTACTTC. Amino acids: CSAQVESSYEQYF.

The chain joins TRBV19 to TRBJ2-1; 8 nucleotides line up with TRBD1. Germline CDR1 reads LNHDA; CDR2 reads SQIVND (reference sequence). The CDR3 contains 16 residues. V trimming: 6 bases; J trimming: 6 bases; junction bases outside the gene matches: 13. The CDR3 protein is CASSWGGQGDSNEQFF. Written as DNA, the CDR3 is TGTGCCAGTAGCTGGGGCGGACAGGGAGATAGCAATGAGCAGTTCTTC.

This clone was picked up one time. This sequence joins TRBV11-2 and TRBJ1-3; possibly TRBD1 for D (5 bases). Trimming took off 4 bases at V and 0 bases at J, with 13 bases between the two ends. The CDR3 spans 16 residues. Germline CDR1 SGHAT, CDR2 FQNNGV. The CDR3 here is CASSSWGGSSGNTIYF. Here the CDR3 DNA reads TGTGCCAGCAGCTCTTGGGGGGGGAGCTCTGGAAACACCATATATTTT.

The J gene is TRBJ1-1, the V gene TRBV6-5; D unclear. The V gene lost 2 bases and the J gene lost 1 base, with 5 bases spanning the gap. This CDR3 spans 13 amino acids. Germline V gene sequence: CDR1 MNHEY, CDR2 SVGAGI. The DNA for the CDR3 is TGTGCCAGCAGTTACGGCCGGAACACTGAAGCTTTCTTT. This gives the protein CASSYGRNTEAFF.

This chain uses TRBV30 with TRBJ2-3; 7 bases line up with TRBD2. CDR3 length: 15 amino acids. CDR1 and CDR2 from the germline V gene are GTSNPN and SVGIG (reference sequence). V dropped 4 bases and J dropped 1; count of bases not matched to a gene: 8. The CDR3 nucleotides read TGTGCCTGGACTTTCGGGGGGATCCGCACAGATACGCAGTATTTT. This encodes CAWTFGGIRTDTQYF.

The chain employs TRBV27 and TRBJ2-1; 8 bases align to TRBD1. CDR1 and CDR2 from the germline V gene are MNHEY and SMNVEV (reference sequence). V was clipped by 1 base and J by 6 bases; unmatched bases: 5. The CDR3 runs 15 residues. CDR3 in DNA: TGTGCCAGCAGTTTATGGCCTCAGGGGGCCAATGAGCAGTTCTTC. It is translated as CASSLWPQGANEQFF.

The CDR3 sequence is CASSQGGVSVAEAFF. Here the CDR3 DNA reads TGTGCCAGCAGCCAAGGCGGGGTGTCGGTGGCTGAAGCTTTCTTT. The chain employs TRBV4-2 and TRBJ1-1, with D unresolved. Germline CDR1 and CDR2: LGHNA and YNFKEQ. CDR3 length: 15 amino acids. Trimming stripped 1 base from V and 6 bases from J, with 15 bases between.

This chain connects TRBV6-6 to TRBJ2-3, with TRBD1 as a possible D gene (6 bases). Trimming removed 6 bases from V and 0 bases from J, with 7 bases in between. Per germline, CDR1 MNHNY and CDR2 SVGAGI (reference sequence). This CDR3 contains 13 residues. The CDR3 loop reads CASRDSSTDTQYF. The CDR3 DNA reads TGTGCCAGCAGGGACAGTAGCACAGATACGCAGTATTTT.

The chain couples TRBV7-2 to TRBJ1-3, with a tentative D call TRBD1 (6 bases). Germline CDR1 SGHTA, CDR2 FQGNSA. The CDR3 spans 17 residues. Trimming left V 4 bases short and J 0 bases short, with 16 bases between. The CDR3 loop is CASSSPGQGSSGNTIYF. The CDR3 DNA is TGTGCCAGCAGCTCCCCTGGTCAGGGGAGCTCTGGAAACACCATATATTTT.